This is a list of T cell receptor beta chains from one sample in a study of long-term antiretroviral therapy in people with HIV. Measured with immunoSEQ multiplex PCR; TCRdb has only the in-frame clones, and not every one. The sample consists of approximately 35,000 clones, about 94% of them appearing once. The sequences come from unsorted PBMCs, collected approximately 5.1 years after starting antiretroviral therapy. All receptors come from a woman aged 45 to 65 with HIV. The CDR3 runs from the conserved cysteine through the conserved F or W. A D gene is named only where the DNA matches it firmly. Rows give clone size only sometimes, using once, few, many, or a class for an expanded clone.

j_call | clone_size | v_call | d_call | cdr3_aa | cdr3_nt
TRBJ1-6 | NA | TRBV10-3 | NA | CAISESMAGGGASPLHF | TGTGCCATCAGTGAGTCGATGGCAGGAGGGGGTGCCTCACCCCTCCACTTT
TRBJ2-3 | NA | TRBV4-3 | NA | CASSQDRITDTQYF | TGCGCCAGCAGCCAAGACAGAATCACAGATACGCAGTATTTT
TRBJ2-1 | NA | TRBV7-2 | TRBD2 | CASSLKTSGGRSYNEQFF | TGTGCCAGCAGCTTAAAGACTAGCGGGGGGCGCTCCTACAATGAGCAGTTCTTC
TRBJ1-1 | NA | TRBV11-2 | TRBD1 | CASSPPWTGRPEAFF | TGTGCCAGCAGCCCACCCTGGACAGGGAGGCCTGAAGCTTTCTTT
TRBJ2-7 | NA | TRBV5-1 | NA | CASSPGLFWGRTYEQYF | TGCGCCAGCAGCCCCGGGCTTTTCTGGGGCCGAACCTACGAGCAGTACTTC
TRBJ2-1 | NA | TRBV7-9 | TRBD2 | CASSWATSGGSYNEQFF | TGTGCCAGCAGCTGGGCGACTAGCGGGGGCTCCTACAATGAGCAGTTCTTC
TRBJ2-1 | NA | TRBV11-2 | NA | CASSFGDTYRDEQFF | TGTGCCAGCAGCTTTGGAGACACCTACAGGGATGAGCAGTTCTTC
TRBJ1-2 | medium-sized | TRBV4-3 | NA | CASSQDSAGYGYTF | TGCGCCAGCAGCCAAGACTCGGCGGGCTATGGCTACACCTTC
TRBJ2-3 | NA | TRBV2 | NA | CASVRGPTDTQYF | TGTGCCAGCGTCAGGGGCCCAACAGATACGCAGTATTTT
TRBJ2-7 | NA | TRBV7-3 | TRBD1 | CASSLRTGYYEQYF | TGTGCCAGCAGCTTAAGGACAGGGTACTACGAGCAGTACTTC
TRBJ1-2 | NA | TRBV30 | NA | CACARGRVGTF | TGTGCCTGCGCCCGGGGCAGGGTAGGGACCTTC
TRBJ2-3 | few | TRBV6-6 | TRBD2 | CASSPPSGASTDTQYF | TGTGCCAGCAGTCCGCCCAGCGGGGCAAGCACAGATACGCAGTATTTT
TRBJ1-1 | once | TRBV6-5 | NA | CASLGGGLNTEAFF | TGTGCCAGCCTAGGGGGGGGGTTGAACACTGAAGCTTTCTTT
TRBJ1-2 | NA | TRBV4-3 | TRBD1 | CASSPLPGQGHGYTF | TGCGCCAGCAGCCCCCTACCGGGACAGGGGCATGGCTACACCTTC
TRBJ2-1 | NA | TRBV5-3 | TRBD2 | CARSGQGLAGESYNEQFF | TGTGCCAGAAGCGGGCAGGGACTAGCGGGGGAATCCTACAATGAGCAGTTCTTC
TRBJ2-3 | NA | TRBV12-5 | NA | CASGPPADTQYF | TGTGCTAGTGGTCCACCGGCAGATACGCAGTATTTT
TRBJ1-6 | NA | TRBV5-1 | NA | CASSSDLTAGNSPLHF | TGCGCCAGCAGCTCCGACTTAACGGCGGGTAATTCACCCCTCCACTTT
TRBJ2-6 | NA | TRBV7-7 | NA | CASSPSGANVLTF | TGTGCTAGCAGCCCCTCTGGGGCCAACGTCCTGACTTTC
TRBJ2-2 | NA | TRBV7-3 | TRBD1 | CASSYMGQGGTGELFF | TGTGCCAGCAGCTATATGGGACAGGGAGGCACCGGGGAGCTGTTTTTT
TRBJ1-5 | NA | TRBV7-8 | TRBD1 | CASSLEGGRNQPQHF | TGTGCCAGCAGCTTAGAAGGGGGCCGCAATCAGCCCCAGCATTTT
TRBJ2-2 | NA | TRBV4-2 | NA | CASSQGGTSTGELFF | TGTGCCAGCAGCCAAGGGGGTACGAGCACCGGGGAGCTGTTTTTT
TRBJ1-2 | NA | TRBV6-5 | TRBD1 | CASSYSGQYYGYTF | TGTGCCAGCAGTTACTCGGGACAGTACTATGGCTACACCTTC
TRBJ2-4 | NA | TRBV7-9 | NA | CASSLAGTGFVQYF | TGTGCCAGCAGCTTAGCGGGAACAGGGTTTGTTCAGTACTTC
TRBJ1-2 | NA | TRBV7-8 | TRBD1 | CASSSRDSLYGYTF | TGTGCCAGCAGCTCCAGGGACAGTCTCTATGGCTACACCTTC